This T cell receptor beta chain was recovered during a study of shared clonotypes between healthy human individuals. J gave up 7 bases and V 1 base, and 6 bases lay outside the gene matches. The CDR3 has 15 amino acids. Per the germline V gene, CDR1 is SGHDN and CDR2 is FVKESK. Only in-frame clones appear in the TCRdb table, and some are missing; sequencing was by immunoSEQ multiplex PCR. Of 650,000 to 800,000 clones in the sample, 92% were seen once. Naive CD8 cells were CD45RO-negative, positively selected for CCR7, excluding terminally differentiated effector memory CD45RA+ cells. The TCR sequence derives from a man aged 25 to 40 in good health. The sequenced material came from naive CD8+ T cells sorted from blood. This chain connects TRBV14 to TRBJ2-7; 11 nucleotides agree with TRBD2. This chain's CDR3 is CASSQGTSGWDEQYF. The CDR3 DNA reads as TGTGCCAGCAGCCAAGGGACTAGCGGGTGGGATGAGCAGTACTTC.